One sample yielded the 10 T cell receptor beta chains listed below, sequenced in a study of blood T cells in healthy people across ages (dated by TCRdb to between 2015 and 2017). Libraries were prepared through 5' RACE. Sequencing used an Illumina HiSeq 2500. A second PCR of about 7 to 12 cycles was run with a J-beta primer mix and a sample-barcoded 5' primer. TCRdb cleaned the public reads at Q25 with fastp, built clones with MiXCR and kept in-frame beta chains. Here each entry gathers all rows of one CDR3 protein and keeps the most common genes and DNA. The sample records about 1.6 million distinct CDR3 sequences, 30% to 35% of which are singletons. The top ten clonotypes cover 10% to 12% of the sample. Material for sequencing was blood. The source of these receptors is a woman in her twenties or thirties in good health.

The chain uses TRBV20-1 and TRBJ2-7; D gene unclear. Germline V CDR1 and CDR2: DFQATT, SNEGSKA (reference sequence). V shed 3 bases and J shed 3 bases, with 12 bases lying between them. CDR3 length: 13 residues. The CDR3 loop is CSASGSALYEQYF. CDR3 DNA sequence: TGCAGTGCTAGCGGCTCGGCACTCTACGAGCAGTACTTC.

The sample holds many counts of this clonotype. The CDR3 loop reads CASSLDPYGYTF. In nucleotides, the CDR3 is TGTGCCAGCAGTTTAGATCCTTATGGCTACACCTTC. V gene TRBV12-3 or TRBV12-4 combines with J gene TRBJ1-2; D call uncertain. The V and J ends lost 1 base and 5 bases respectively, with 5 bases between them. This CDR3 region has 12 residues.

J is TRBJ2-3 and V is TRBV6-1; the D gene could be TRBD1 or TRBD2 (5 bases each). Germline CDR1 and CDR2: MNHNS and SASEGT. The CDR3 totals 15 residues. The V end was cut by 8 bases, the J end by 4 bases, with 19 bases between. The CDR3 region is CASHGTLTRADTQYF. CDR3 sequence (DNA): TGTGCCAGCCACGGGACCCTAACTCGGGCAGATACGCAGTATTTT.

The chain combines TRBV20-1 with TRBJ2-1, with TRBD2 matching 7 bases. The CDR3 covers 14 residues. CDR1 and CDR2 from the germline V gene are DFQATT and SNEGSKA (reference sequence). With 3 bases clipped from V and 2 bases from J, the junction kept 4 bases outside the gene matches. As DNA, the CDR3 is TGCAGTGCTAGTACAGCGGGACCCTACAATGAGCAGTTCTTC. Amino acid sequence: CSASTAGPYNEQFF.

This clonotype was found a few times. The genes are TRBV7-9 and TRBJ2-3; maybe TRBD2 (5 bases). This CDR3 comprises 14 residues. Germline-derived CDR1 and CDR2 are SEHNR and FQNEAQ (reference sequence). V shed 8 bases and J shed 0 bases, with 12 bases lying between them. The CDR3 reads CASAAGGSTDTQYF. The CDR3 nucleotides are TGTGCCAGCGCCGCGGGCGGAAGCACAGATACGCAGTATTTT.

J is TRBJ1-2 and V is TRBV6-1, with TRBD1 matching over 8 bases. Trimming at V came to 4 bases and at J to 4 bases, leaving 8 bases not matched to a gene. The CDR3 loop spans 15 amino acids. The germline gives CDR1 MNHNS, CDR2 SASEGT. The CDR3, as DNA: TGTGCCAGCAGTGGGGGACAGGTTTTTTCCTATGGCTACACCTTC. This encodes CASSGGQVFSYGYTF.

This clonotype was recorded once. V gene TRBV10-2 combines with J gene TRBJ2-2; 10 bases agree with TRBD2. This CDR3 region has 15 residues. V lost 8 bases and J lost 7; bases outside the gene matches: 10. CDR1 WSHSY and CDR2 SAAADI come from the germline V gene. The CDR3 nucleotides read TGCGCCAGCTCCAAGAGCGGGGGGGCCGTCGGGGAGCTGTTTTTT. It codes for CASSKSGGAVGELFF.

A note on this clonotype: At one end the junction does not follow the germline gene, possibly because of a read error. V is TRBV6-6 and J is TRBJ2-1, with D unclear. The CDR3 sequence is 14 residues long. CDR1 MNHNY and CDR2 SVGAGI come from the germline V gene (reference sequence). In nucleotides, the CDR3 is TGTGCCGGCAGTTACCCTGGAACTTACAATGAGCAGTTCTTC. Translated, it gives CAGSYPGTYNEQFF.

The chain carries TRBV9 and TRBJ2-3; D may be TRBD1 (5 bases). CDR3 size: 16 residues. Germline V gene data show CDR1 as SGDLS and CDR2 as YYNGEE. V lost 4 bases, J lost 6 bases, and 21 bases lay in between. This CDR3 reads CASSYVKGGHADTQYF. The CDR3 DNA is TGTGCCAGCAGCTACGTAAAGGGCGGACACGCCGATACGCAGTATTTT.

This chain uses TRBV27 with TRBJ1-1, with 7 bases identical to TRBD1. Germline-derived CDR1 and CDR2 are MNHEY and SMNVEV (reference sequence). This CDR3 has 14 residues. The V and J ends lost 5 bases and 3 bases, in that order; junction bases with no gene match: 6. CDR3 sequence: CASSQGGLHTEAFF. DNA of the CDR3: TGTGCCAGCAGTCAGGGGGGTTTACACACTGAAGCTTTCTTT.